A selection of T cell receptor beta chains follows, all from one sample in a study of monozygotic twins with inflammatory bowel disease. One entry per CDR3 protein, without DNA, is what TCRdb gives after re-calling the 5' RACE reads. Its clone listing holds about 160,000 distinct CDR3 sequences. The sample comprised blood. The receptors here all came from a human donor with ulcerative colitis or Crohn's disease, or a healthy co-twin of an affected twin (not recorded which). Both conserved end residues are part of each CDR3. The order of the fields is V gene, J gene, CDR3 protein.

>TRBV12-3/TRBV12-4|TRBJ2-2
CASSLQGARELFF
>TRBV25-1|TRBJ2-1
CASSEPGVSYNEQFF
>TRBV3-1|TRBJ2-2
CASRPPGSTGELFF
>TRBV29-1|TRBJ2-1
CSVVLAEPLSGPYNEQFF
>TRBV29-1|TRBJ1-2
CSVVRSDYGYTF
>TRBV7-8|TRBJ1-5
CASSSQSRAKSNQPQHF
>TRBV11-3|TRBJ2-1
CASSFEDEQFF
>TRBV7-7|TRBJ2-5
CASSLASPASQETQYF
>TRBV2|TRBJ2-6
CAGEKSGANVLTF
>TRBV3-1|TRBJ2-2
CASSLNRGTGSDGELFF
>TRBV5-1|TRBJ2-2
CASRTNTGELFF
>TRBV7-2|TRBJ2-1
CASSVGQYNEQFF
>TRBV7-9|TRBJ1-2
CASSIPTGIYGYTF
>TRBV2|TRBJ2-5
CASGEGWQQETQYF
>TRBV6-4|TRBJ1-6
CASSDSGIGNSPLHF
>TRBV20-1|TRBJ2-1
CSAPGGLEQFF
>TRBV11-2|TRBJ2-2
CASSRAPGRMNTGELFF
>TRBV5-1|TRBJ2-5
CASSLFLQETQYF
>TRBV9|TRBJ1-4
CASSPRTGEKLFF
>TRBV27|TRBJ2-1
CASSLETAVRRNEQFF
>TRBV9|TRBJ2-1
CASSGLQGDGSEQFF
>TRBV5-6|TRBJ1-2
CASSLAVGGGGYTF
>TRBV6-5|TRBJ1-1
CASSYSRNPSTEAFF
>TRBV9|TRBJ2-7
CASSPRDIYEQYF
>TRBV20-1|TRBJ1-2
CSARDTQGAFNYGYTF
>TRBV24-1|TRBJ2-1
CATSDRLNEQFF
>TRBV5-5|TRBJ2-7
CASSSQGPTSYEQYF
>TRBV27|TRBJ2-7
CASSWSGRASYEQYF
>TRBV6-1|TRBJ1-5
CASSPDMGGNQPQHF
>TRBV11-2|TRBJ2-7
CASSFREVFYEQYF
>TRBV27|TRBJ2-3
CASSPREGPRDTQYF
>TRBV5-1|TRBJ2-5
CASSLTTGYQETQYF
>TRBV7-9|TRBJ1-5
CASSLGVGQPQHF
>TRBV18|TRBJ1-1
CASSPVRDMGTEAFF
>TRBV14|TRBJ2-7
CASSRWGDRYEQYF
>TRBV6-2/TRBV6-3|TRBJ2-3
CASSYIVDTQYF
>TRBV5-1|TRBJ1-1
CASSVPGTEAFF
>TRBV19|TRBJ1-4
CASSTDPRLLLDEKLFF
>TRBV29-1|TRBJ2-5
CSVEVGPRTQYF
>TRBV10-1|TRBJ2-7
CASSDSGQYEQYF
>TRBV11-3|TRBJ2-1
CASSFLGGGLDNEQIF
>TRBV11-3|TRBJ2-1
CASSLDSRLAGGNEQFF